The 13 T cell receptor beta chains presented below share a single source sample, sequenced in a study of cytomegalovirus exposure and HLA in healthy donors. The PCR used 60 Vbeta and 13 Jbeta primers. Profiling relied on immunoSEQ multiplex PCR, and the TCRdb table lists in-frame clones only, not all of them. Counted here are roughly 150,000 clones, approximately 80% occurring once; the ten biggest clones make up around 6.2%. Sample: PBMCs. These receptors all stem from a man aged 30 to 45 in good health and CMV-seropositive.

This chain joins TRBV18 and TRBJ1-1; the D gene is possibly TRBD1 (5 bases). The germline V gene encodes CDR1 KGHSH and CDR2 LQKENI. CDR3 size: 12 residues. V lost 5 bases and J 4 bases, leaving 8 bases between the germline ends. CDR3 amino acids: CASSWGLTEAFF. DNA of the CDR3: TGTGCCAGCTCATGGGGACTCACTGAAGCTTTCTTT.

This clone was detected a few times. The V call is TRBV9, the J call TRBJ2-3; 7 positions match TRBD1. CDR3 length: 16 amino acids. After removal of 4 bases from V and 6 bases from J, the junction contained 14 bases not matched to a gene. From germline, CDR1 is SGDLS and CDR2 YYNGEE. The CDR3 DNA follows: TGTGCCAGCAGCCCTGGAAGGGACCAACAGGGGGATACGCAGTATTTT. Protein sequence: CASSPGRDQQGDTQYF.

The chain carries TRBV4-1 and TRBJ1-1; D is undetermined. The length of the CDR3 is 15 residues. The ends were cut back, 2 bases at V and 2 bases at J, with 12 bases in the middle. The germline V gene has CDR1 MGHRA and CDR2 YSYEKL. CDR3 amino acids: CASSQSRGTNTEAFF. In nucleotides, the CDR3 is TGCGCCAGCAGCCAATCACGGGGAACTAACACTGAAGCTTTCTTT.

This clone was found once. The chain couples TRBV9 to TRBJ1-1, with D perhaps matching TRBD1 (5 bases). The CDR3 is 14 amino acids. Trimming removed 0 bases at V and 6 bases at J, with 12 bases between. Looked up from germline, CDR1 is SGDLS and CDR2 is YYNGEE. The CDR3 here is CASSVVSGGAEAFF. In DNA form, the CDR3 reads TGTGCCAGCAGCGTAGTCTCCGGAGGGGCTGAAGCTTTCTTT.

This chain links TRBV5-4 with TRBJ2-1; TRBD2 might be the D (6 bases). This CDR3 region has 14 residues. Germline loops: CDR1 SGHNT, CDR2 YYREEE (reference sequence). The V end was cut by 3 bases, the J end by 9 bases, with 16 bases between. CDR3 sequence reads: CASSSYGGYREQFF. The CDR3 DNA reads TGTGCCAGCAGCTCATACGGGGGATACCGTGAGCAGTTCTTC.

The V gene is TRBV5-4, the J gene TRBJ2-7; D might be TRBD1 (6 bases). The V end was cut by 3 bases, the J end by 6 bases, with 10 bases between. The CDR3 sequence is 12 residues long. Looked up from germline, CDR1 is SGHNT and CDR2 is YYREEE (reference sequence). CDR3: CASSSVGAEQYF. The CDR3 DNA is TGTGCCAGCAGCTCTGTGGGGGCCGAGCAGTACTTC. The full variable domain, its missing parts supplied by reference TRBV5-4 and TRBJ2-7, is ETGVTQSPTHLIKTRGQQVTLRCSSQSGHNTVSWYQQALGQGPQFIFQYYREEENGRGNFPPRFSGLQFPNYSSELNVNALELDDSALYLCASSSVGAEQYFGPGTRLTVT.

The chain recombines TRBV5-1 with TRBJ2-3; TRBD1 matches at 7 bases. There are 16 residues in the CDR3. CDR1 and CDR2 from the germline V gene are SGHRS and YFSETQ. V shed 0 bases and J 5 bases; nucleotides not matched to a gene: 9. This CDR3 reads CASSLAYNRGGDTQYF. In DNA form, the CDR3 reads TGCGCCAGCAGCTTGGCCTACAACAGGGGTGGAGATACGCAGTATTTT.

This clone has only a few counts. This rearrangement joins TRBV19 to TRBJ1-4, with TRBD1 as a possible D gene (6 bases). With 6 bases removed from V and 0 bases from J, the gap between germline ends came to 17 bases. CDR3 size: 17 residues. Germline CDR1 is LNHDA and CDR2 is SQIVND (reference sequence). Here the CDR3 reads CASRTGQTRATNEKLFF. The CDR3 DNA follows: TGTGCCAGTAGGACGGGACAAACCAGGGCAACTAATGAAAAACTGTTTTTT.

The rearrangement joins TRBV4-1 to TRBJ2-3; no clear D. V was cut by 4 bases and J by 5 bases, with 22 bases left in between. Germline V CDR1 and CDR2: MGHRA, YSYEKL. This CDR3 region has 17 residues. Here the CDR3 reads CASSRIDVGLSEDTQYF. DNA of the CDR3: TGCGCCAGCAGCCGAATCGACGTGGGCCTTTCGGAAGATACGCAGTATTTT.

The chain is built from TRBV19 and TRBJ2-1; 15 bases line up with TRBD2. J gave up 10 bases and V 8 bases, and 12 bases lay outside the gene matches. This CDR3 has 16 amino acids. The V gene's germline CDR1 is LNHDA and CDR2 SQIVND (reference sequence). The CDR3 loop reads CASRRGGLAGGLEQFF. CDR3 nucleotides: TGTGCCAGTCGGAGAGGCGGACTAGCGGGAGGGTTGGAGCAGTTCTTC.

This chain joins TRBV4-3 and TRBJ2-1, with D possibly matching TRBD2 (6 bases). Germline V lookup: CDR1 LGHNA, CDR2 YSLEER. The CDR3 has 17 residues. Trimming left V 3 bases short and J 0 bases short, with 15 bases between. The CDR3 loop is CASSHPGGQSSYNEQFF. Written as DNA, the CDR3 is TGCGCCAGCAGCCACCCCGGGGGTCAGAGCTCCTACAATGAGCAGTTCTTC.

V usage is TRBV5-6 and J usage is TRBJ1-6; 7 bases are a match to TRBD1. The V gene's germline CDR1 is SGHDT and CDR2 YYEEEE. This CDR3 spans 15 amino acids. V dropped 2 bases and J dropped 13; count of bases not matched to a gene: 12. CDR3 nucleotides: TGTGCCAGCAGCTTAGGTCACAGGGGTCAGATTCCCCTCCACTTT. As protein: CASSLGHRGQIPLHF.

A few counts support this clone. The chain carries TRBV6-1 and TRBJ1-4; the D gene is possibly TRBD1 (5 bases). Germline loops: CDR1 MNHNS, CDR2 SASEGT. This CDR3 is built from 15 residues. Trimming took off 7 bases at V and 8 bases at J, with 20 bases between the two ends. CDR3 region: CASTPHGAGGEKLFF. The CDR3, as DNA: TGTGCCAGCACCCCCCATGGGGCAGGAGGGGAAAAACTGTTTTTT.